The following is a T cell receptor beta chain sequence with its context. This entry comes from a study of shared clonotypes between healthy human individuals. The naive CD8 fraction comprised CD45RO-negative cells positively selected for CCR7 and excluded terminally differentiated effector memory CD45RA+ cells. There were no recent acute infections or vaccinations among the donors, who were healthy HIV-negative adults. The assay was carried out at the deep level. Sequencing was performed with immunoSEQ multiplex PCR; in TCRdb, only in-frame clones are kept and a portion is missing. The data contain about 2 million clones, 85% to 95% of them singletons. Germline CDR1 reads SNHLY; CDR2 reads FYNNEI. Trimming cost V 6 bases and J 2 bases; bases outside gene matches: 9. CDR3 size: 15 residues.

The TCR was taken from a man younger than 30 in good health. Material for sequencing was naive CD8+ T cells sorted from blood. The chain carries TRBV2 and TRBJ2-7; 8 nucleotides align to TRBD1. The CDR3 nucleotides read TGTGCCAGCAGAGGTACCGGGACAGGTACCTACGAGCAGTACTTC. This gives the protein CASRGTGTGTYEQYF.